The next 25 T cell receptor beta chains were all read from a single sample in a study of early T cells in non-severe SARS-CoV-2 infection. TCRdb re-called the 5' RACE reads through MiXCR, storing one row per CDR3 protein. The sample contains 25,000 to 35,000 distinct CDR3 sequences, about 2.7% of which appear only once. Sequencing input: whole blood. The origin of the receptors is an adult who was a healthcare worker with PCR-confirmed SARS-CoV-2 infection or an uninfected control (not recorded which).

Ten or more counts support this clonotype. The chain combines TRBV18 with TRBJ2-2; D ambiguous. Looked up from germline, CDR1 is KGHSH and CDR2 is LQKENI. V was pared by 4 bases and J by 7 bases, with 4 bases between. This CDR3 is 11 amino acids long. For the CDR3, the DNA is TGTGCCAGCTCACGGTTCGGGGAGCTGTTTTTT. Protein product: CASSRFGELFF.

This clonotype showed up many times. This rearrangement joins TRBV20-1 to TRBJ1-5; D unresolved. Germline V CDR1 and CDR2: DFQATT, SNEGSKA (reference sequence). The CDR3 runs 16 residues. V was shortened by 0 bases and J by 0 bases, with 12 bases between the two germline ends. CDR3 coding DNA: TGCAGTGCTAGAGATCTTTTAGGGAATAGCAATCAGCCCCAGCATTTT. Its translation: CSARDLLGNSNQPQHF.

This clonotype was observed a few times. This chain links TRBV11-3 with TRBJ1-1; no clear D. CDR1 SGHNT and CDR2 YENEEA come from the germline V gene. The V gene lost 1 base and the J gene lost 2 bases, with 8 bases spanning the gap. This CDR3 is 14 amino acids long. CDR3 loop: CASSLVVSNTEAFF. The CDR3 nucleotides are TGTGCCAGCAGCTTAGTTGTCAGTAACACTGAAGCTTTCTTT. Based on the CDR3 plus reference TRBV11-3 and TRBJ1-1, the full variable domain is EAGVVQSPRYKIIEKKQPVAFWCNPISGHNTLYWYLQNLGQGPELLIRYENEEAVDDSQLPKDRFSAERLKGVDSTLKIQPAELGDSAVYLCASSLVVSNTEAFFGQGTRLTVV.

At least ten counts were recorded for this clonotype. V usage is TRBV5-6 and J usage is TRBJ2-7; D remains unclear. V lost 1 base and J lost 2, with 10 bases in between. The CDR3 consists of 14 residues. Germline CDR1 SGHDT, CDR2 YYEEEE. Here the CDR3 reads CASSLISSPYEQYV. The CDR3, as DNA: TGTGCCAGCAGCTTGATCAGTAGCCCCTACGAGCAGTACGTC.

This clonotype was recorded many times. The rearrangement links TRBV6-6 to TRBJ2-5; TRBD2 matches 7 bases. J gave up 3 bases and V 8 bases, and 3 bases lay outside the gene matches. The germline V gene encodes CDR1 MNHNY and CDR2 SVGAGI (reference sequence). The CDR3 totals 12 residues. DNA for the CDR3: TGTGCCAGCGATGGGGGGGAAGAGACCCAGTACTTC. Its translation: CASDGGEETQYF.

This clonotype rates as medium-sized. The rearrangement links TRBV20-1 to TRBJ2-3; weak D call: TRBD1 (5 bases). The CDR3 loop spans 15 amino acids. Germline-derived CDR1 and CDR2 are DFQATT and SNEGSKA (reference sequence). V lost 3 bases, J lost 0 bases, and 13 bases lay in between. The CDR3 sequence is CSASRQMASTDTQYF. The DNA for the CDR3 is TGCAGTGCTAGTCGACAGATGGCTAGCACAGATACGCAGTATTTT.

This clonotype has ten or more counts. This chain links TRBV11-2 with TRBJ2-7; the D is unclear. Germline lookup yields CDR1 SGHAT and CDR2 FQNNGV. The ends were cut back, 5 bases at V and 2 bases at J, with 10 bases in the middle. The CDR3 has 13 amino acids. CDR3 region: CASSMTPTYEQYV. In DNA form, the CDR3 reads TGTGCCAGCAGCATGACCCCTACCTACGAGCAGTACGTC.

This clonotype appeared a few times. The chain recombines TRBV6-6 with TRBJ1-5; 7 positions match TRBD1. The CDR3 has 17 amino acids. Germline CDR1 reads MNHNY; CDR2 reads SVGAGI (reference sequence). The V gene end was trimmed by 7 bases and the J gene end by 2 bases; junction bases not matched to a gene: 14. This CDR3 reads CASTPTRQGRGNQPQHF. CDR3 DNA sequence: TGTGCCAGCACCCCAACCAGACAGGGTCGGGGCAATCAGCCCCAGCATTTT.

This clonotype was counted ten times or more. The V call is TRBV23-1, the J call TRBJ1-5; 7 positions match TRBD1. TRBV23-1 carries the ORF label, with uncertain function. V lost 0 bases and J lost 8; bases outside the gene matches: 13. The CDR3 sequence is 17 residues long. In DNA form, the CDR3 reads TGCGCCAGCAGTCAATCGGAGACAGGGCACGGGTCGGAGCCCCAGCATTTT. Encoded protein: CASSQSETGHGSEPQHF.

Judged by abundance, this clonotype is medium-sized. The V gene is TRBV20-1, the J gene TRBJ2-1; D is perhaps TRBD1 (5 bases). The ends were cut back, 2 bases at V and 6 bases at J, with 14 bases in the middle. Germline-derived CDR1 and CDR2 are DFQATT and SNEGSKA (reference sequence). CDR3 length: 14 residues. CDR3 in DNA: TGCAGTGCTAGAAGTGCCCAGGGAAGCAATGAGCAGTTCTTC. Translating gives CSARSAQGSNEQFF.

There are many counts of this clonotype. The chain joins TRBV20-1 to TRBJ2-5, with unresolved D. V was shortened by 1 base and J by 1 base, with 10 bases between the two germline ends. This CDR3 comprises 14 residues. Per germline, CDR1 DFQATT and CDR2 SNEGSKA (reference sequence). CDR3: CSARVVGPQETQYF. CDR3 DNA: TGCAGTGCTAGAGTTGTCGGACCCCAAGAGACCCAGTACTTC.

This clonotype appeared many times. The CDR3 loop reads CASSLAWFRDSTDTQYF. For the CDR3, the DNA is TGCGCCAGCAGCTTGGCCTGGTTTAGGGATAGCACAGATACGCAGTATTTT. The chain has TRBV5-1 and TRBJ2-3; D is undetermined. CDR3 length: 17 residues. Between the trimmed V and J ends, which lost 0 bases and 0 bases, there was a span of 14 bases. Germline V lookup: CDR1 SGHRS, CDR2 YFSETQ.

The table lists this clonotype with many counts. The chain has TRBV7-8 and TRBJ1-2, with a possible D match to TRBD1 (5 bases). Trimming removed 1 base at V and 3 bases at J, with 9 bases between. This CDR3 has 14 residues. Looked up from germline, CDR1 is SGHVS and CDR2 is FQNEAQ. CDR3 loop: CASSLVLRDYGYTF. In nucleotides, the CDR3 is TGTGCCAGCAGCTTAGTACTCAGGGACTATGGCTACACCTTC.

In its sample, this clonotype was seen many times. The chain links TRBV30 to TRBJ2-1; either TRBD1 or TRBD2 may fit D (7 bases each). The ends were cut back, 3 bases at V and 7 bases at J, with 19 bases in the middle. CDR1 GTSNPN and CDR2 SVGIG come from the germline V gene (reference sequence). The length of the CDR3 is 15 residues. CDR3 bases: TGTGCCTGGAGGCCGACCAGGGGGGGAGTGAATGAGCAGTTCTTC. It codes for CAWRPTRGGVNEQFF. Variable domain in full (rest from reference TRBV30 and TRBJ2-1): SQTIHQWPATLVQPVGSPLSLECTVEGTSNPNLYWYRQAAGRGLQLLFYSVGIGQISSEVPQNLSASRPQDRQFILSSKKLLLSDSGFYLCAWRPTRGGVNEQFFGPGTRLTVL.

This clonotype showed up many times. The rearrangement joins TRBV11-2 to TRBJ2-1; D remains unclear. Trimming cost V 5 bases and J 7 bases, with 9 bases left between them. Germline values: CDR1 SGHAT, CDR2 FQNNGV. The CDR3 contains 12 residues. The CDR3, as DNA: TGTGCCAGCAGCACCAACCGGAATGAGCAGTTCTTC. Translation gives CASSTNRNEQFF.

This clonotype was counted at least ten times. This chain joins TRBV5-5 and TRBJ1-2; no reliable D call. This CDR3 has 14 amino acids. In germline, CDR1 is SGHKS, CDR2 YYEKEE (reference sequence). V was shortened by 1 base and J by 2 bases, with 9 bases between the two germline ends. CDR3 region: CASSLMDGNYGYTF. CDR3 bases: TGTGCCAGCAGCTTGATGGACGGCAACTATGGCTACACCTTC. Full variable domain (rest looked up from reference TRBV5-5 and TRBJ1-2): DAGVTQSPTHLIKTRGQQVTLRCSPISGHKSVSWYQQVLGQGPQFIFQYYEKEERGRGNFPDRFSARQFPNYSSELNVNALLLGDSALYLCASSLMDGNYGYTFGSGTRLTVV.

This clonotype was counted ten times or more. The V call is TRBV5-1, the J call TRBJ2-7; possible D gene TRBD2, 6 bases. From germline, CDR1 is SGHRS and CDR2 YFSETQ. The CDR3 is 14 amino acids. The V gene lost 2 bases and the J gene lost 3 bases, with 12 bases spanning the gap. The CDR3 spells CASSLGLDYYEQYV. The CDR3 DNA reads TGCGCCAGCAGCTTAGGGTTGGACTACTACGAGCAGTACGTC.

Many counts were recorded for this clonotype. Written as DNA, the CDR3 is TGTGCCAGCAGTGGCCCCCCCCGGGGACAGACTAAAGAGACCCAGTACTTC. Translated, it gives CASSGPPRGQTKETQYF. The gene calls are TRBV25-1 and TRBJ2-5, with TRBD1 matching 7 bases. CDR1 and CDR2 from the germline V gene are MGHDK and SYGVNS. V was clipped by 4 bases and J by 3 bases; unmatched bases: 14. CDR3 length equals 17 residues.

The table lists this clonotype with many counts. The gene calls are TRBV11-2 and TRBJ2-5; the D gene is possibly TRBD2 (5 bases). The CDR3 runs to 14 residues. Deletions cut 3 bases from V and 7 bases from J, with 15 bases between. Germline V gene sequence: CDR1 SGHAT, CDR2 FQNNGV. The CDR3 reads CASSFQQTEGTQYF. For the CDR3, the DNA is TGTGCCAGCAGCTTCCAACAGACCGAGGGGACCCAGTACTTC.

This clonotype was counted ten times or more. This rearrangement joins TRBV3-1 to TRBJ1-1; D remains unclear. The CDR3 extends over 14 amino acids. V shed 1 base and J shed 0 bases, with 6 bases lying between them. The germline CDR1 and CDR2 sequences are LGHDT and YNNKEL (reference sequence). CDR3 sequence: CASSQGRVNTEAFF. The CDR3 region has the DNA TGTGCCAGCAGCCAAGGACGGGTGAACACTGAAGCTTTCTTT.

The sample holds many counts of this clonotype. The rearrangement uses TRBV5-1 and TRBJ2-5; 8 nucleotides align to TRBD2. This CDR3 region has 14 residues. Germline CDR1 and CDR2: SGHRS and YFSETQ. The V gene end was trimmed by 5 bases and the J gene end by 5 bases; junction bases not matched to a gene: 8. Here the CDR3 DNA reads TGCGCCAGCAGACCGGGGGGGCCGCGGGAGACCCAGTACTTC. Translation: CASRPGGPRETQYF.

Ten or more counts support this clonotype. J is TRBJ2-5 and V is TRBV15, with a tentative D call TRBD1 (5 bases). Looked up from germline, CDR1 is LNHNV and CDR2 is YYDKDF (reference sequence). The CDR3 has 17 residues. Trimming took 0 bases from V and 0 from J, leaving 14 bases between them. The CDR3 DNA sequence: TGTGCCACCAGCAGAGATTTGGGCACAGGAAACCAAGAGACCCAGTACTTC. The encoded protein is CATSRDLGTGNQETQYF.

This clonotype showed up many times. CDR3 nucleotide sequence: TGTGCCAGCAGCCAAGATTCGGCGGGCCGAGCCAAAAACATTCAGTACTTC. Its protein product is CASSQDSAGRAKNIQYF. This sequence joins TRBV4-2 and TRBJ2-4; maybe TRBD2 (5 bases). With 0 bases removed from V and 0 bases from J, the gap between germline ends came to 12 bases. The germline gives CDR1 LGHNA, CDR2 YNFKEQ. CDR3 size: 17 residues.

V gene TRBV12-3 or TRBV12-4 combines with J gene TRBJ1-1, with unresolved D. The CDR3 is 13 amino acids. The V end lost 3 bases, the J end lost 6 bases, and 11 bases lay between the germline ends. The CDR3 sequence is CASSLFGVAEAFF. The CDR3 nucleotides are TGTGCCAGCAGTTTGTTTGGTGTGGCTGAAGCTTTCTTT.

The chain couples TRBV11-2 to TRBJ2-3; D is unclear. CDR1 is SGHAT and CDR2 is FQNNGV in the germline V gene. Trimming left V 0 bases short and J 2 bases short, with 9 bases between. The CDR3 is made up of 15 amino acids. The CDR3 protein is CASSLDPYPTDTQYF. CDR3 sequence (DNA): TGTGCCAGCAGCTTAGATCCTTACCCCACAGATACGCAGTATTTT.